The rows below give T cell receptor beta chains drawn from one sample of a study of OX40 agonist ivuxolimab in advanced cancers. TCRdb's table, derived via immunoSEQ multiplex PCR, lists solely in-frame clones and lacks some. The data hold approximately 89,000 clones, with 88% observed a single time. The sequences come from CD4+ or CD8+ T cells sorted from blood, collected in a trial of the OX40 agonist ivuxolimab. The source is an adult with an advanced solid tumor such as melanoma, head and neck, liver or kidney cancer. CDR3s include the opening cysteine and the closing phenylalanine or tryptophan. Only part of the rows carry a size: once, few, many, or a class if the clone is expanded.

CDR3 length	J gene	V gene	clone size	CDR3 protein
17	TRBJ2-5	TRBV11-2	NA	CASSSGLLGQLQETQYF
17	TRBJ2-6	TRBV7-8	once	CASSLPSLPSGANVLTF
15	TRBJ1-2	TRBV27	NA	CASSLSGPLSGGYTF
14	TRBJ2-7	TRBV7-6	NA	CASSLEPGTYEQYF
15	TRBJ1-1	TRBV18	NA	CASSPPGSGRTEAFF
15	TRBJ2-5	TRBV5-1	NA	CASSLLGERGETQYF
16	TRBJ2-3	TRBV7-3	NA	CASSSGTSGSTDTQYF
17	TRBJ2-2	TRBV5-5	few	CASSLAPTNANTGELFF
13	TRBJ2-7	TRBV5-1	few	CASSLRPPLEQYF
17	TRBJ1-2	TRBV5-4	NA	CASSLGSSGSITYGYTF
14	TRBJ2-2	TRBV11-3	NA	CASSGGAMAGELFF
15	TRBJ2-5	TRBV5-1	NA	CASTLIGQASETQYF
14	TRBJ2-3	TRBV7-9	NA	CASSSLAPTDTQYF
13	TRBJ2-5	TRBV19	NA	CASRRTGEETQYF
18	TRBJ2-3	TRBV27	NA	CASSKIQRLAGGTDTQYF
14	TRBJ2-1	TRBV5-1	once	CASSSDRVYNEQFF
14	TRBJ2-5	TRBV19	NA	CASTTTGSQETQYF
15	TRBJ2-6	TRBV19	NA	CASSIAGTGANVLTF
15	TRBJ2-1	TRBV7-2	NA	CASSPRRSSYNEQFF
16	TRBJ1-2	TRBV4-1	NA	CASSQGRSGAFGGYTF
15	TRBJ2-1	TRBV28	NA	CASSFAGSSYNEQFF
13	TRBJ2-7	TRBV15	once	CATSRDGGGEQYF
15	TRBJ2-4	TRBV6-1	NA	CASSDRGLAKNIQYF
16	TRBJ2-6	TRBV19	NA	CASSIPQLSGANVLTF
16	TRBJ2-1	TRBV2	NA	CASSGKTSGSYNEQFF
15	TRBJ2-2	TRBV6-1	NA	CASSVTTGGTGELFF
15	TRBJ2-5	TRBV5-4	NA	CASSTDSGNQETQYF
13	TRBJ2-3	TRBV19	NA	CASTTGSTDTQYF
12	TRBJ2-5	TRBV15	NA	CATSRERATQYF
17	TRBJ2-1	TRBV11-3	NA	CASSLGAGLSSYNEQFF
12	TRBJ2-7	TRBV6-5	NA	CASKRGPHEQYF
14	TRBJ2-5	TRBV11-2	NA	CASSLVGLTETQYF
13	TRBJ2-5	TRBV11-3	NA	CASSLNSQETQYF
15	TRBJ1-5	TRBV27	few	CASSRELHSNQPQHF
12	TRBJ2-1	TRBV7-2	NA	CASSPDRGEQFF
17	TRBJ1-1	TRBV4-3	NA	CASSQVGLAGIGTEAFF
15	TRBJ2-7	TRBV19	NA	CASSLDLPRGYEQYF
19	TRBJ2-7	TRBV28	NA	CASSFDPGGEENTDYEQYF
14	TRBJ1-2	TRBV30	once	CAWTRGLSNYGYTF
13	TRBJ2-1	TRBV29-1	NA	CSVGVGRRAEQFF
13	TRBJ2-1	TRBV19	NA	CASRPGTYNEQFF
15	TRBJ1-4	TRBV7-9	NA	CASSLVGGAGEKLFF
14	TRBJ1-4	TRBV5-1	once	CASSLGDSGGKLFF
13	TRBJ2-2	TRBV7-3	NA	CASSSQRTGELFF
16	TRBJ2-1	TRBV15	NA	CATSRGLAGGPSEQFF
13	TRBJ2-3	TRBV30	NA	CAWGEISTDTQYF
13	TRBJ1-2	TRBV18	once	CASSGTSEGGYTF
16	TRBJ2-4	TRBV23-1	NA	CASSQYDREDKNIQYF
16	TRBJ2-7	TRBV28	NA	CASRTSSLGSIYEQYF
12	TRBJ2-7	TRBV7-6	NA	CASSLNRGQQYF
15	TRBJ1-3	TRBV6-5	NA	CASGGATSSGNTIYF
11	TRBJ2-5	TRBV7-3	NA	CASSSGETQYF